This T cell receptor (beta chain) was documented in a study of beta chain features in type 1 diabetes. CD45RO/CCR7/CD25/CD127/CD95/CD27 separated CD4+ naive, central memory, regulatory and stem cell-like memory cells by sorting. Sequenced material consisted of expressed TCRB transcripts (all of the isolated RNA was reverse transcribed). This table comes from immunoSEQ multiplex PCR, and its TCRdb copy is limited to in-frame clones, with some not included. The sample shows about 160,000 clones, around 8.3% of them seen only once. General observations from the study: Patients with Type 1 diabetes showed moderately but significantly shorter TCRB CDR3s in all four CD4+ subsets.

Trimming cost V 3 bases and J 2 bases; bases outside gene matches: 1. This CDR3 is built from 14 residues. Germline V CDR1 and CDR2: LNHDA, SQIVND (reference sequence). On this clone: Its antigen remains unidentified.

The sequence derives from a woman under 30 with type 1 diabetes. The genes are TRBV19 and TRBJ1-1; 9 bases match TRBD1. Sequenced: central memory CD4+ T cells from blood. CDR3 nucleotide sequence: TGTGCCAGTAGTATTACAGGGGGCAACACTGAAGCTTTCTTT. It encodes CASSITGGNTEAFF.